In its sample, the clone carrying this TCR beta chain was seen a few times. Individual cDNA molecules received unique molecular identifiers during library preparation. TCRdb recomputed calls from the 5' RACE reads with MiXCR, one row per CDR3 protein. Of 85,000 to 120,000 distinct CDR3 sequences in the sample, over 10% are singletons; the top ten hold roughly 6.3%. The data originate from a study of early T cells in non-severe SARS-CoV-2 infection. Study in general: From unsorted whole blood, bulk RNA was sequenced, and the chains remained unpaired.

Looked up from germline, CDR1 is SGDLS and CDR2 is YYNGEE. The CDR3 covers 18 residues. V dropped 4 bases and J dropped 7; count of bases not matched to a gene: 19. The sequencing input was whole blood. The chain has TRBV9 and TRBJ2-5; the match to TRBD2 covers 10 bases. The sequence was obtained from an adult who was a healthcare worker with PCR-confirmed SARS-CoV-2 infection or an uninfected control (not recorded which). The CDR3 DNA reads TGTGCCAGCAGCCCACAGCCGTCGGAGCGGGAGGGTCTGGGGACCCAGTACTTC. This sequence encodes CASSPQPSEREGLGTQYF.